This section outlines one T cell receptor beta chain sequence together with its context. V lost 4 bases and J 4 bases, leaving 11 bases between the germline ends. The CDR3 covers 13 residues. CDR1 and CDR2 from the germline V gene are SGDLS and YYNGEE. These data originate in a study of memory CD4+ T cells and cytomegalovirus serostatus. Study overall: Donors were healthy Belgian adults, under 10 CMV seropositive and 24 seronegative.

Single viable CD3+CD4+CD8-CD45RO+ cells were sorted as the memory CD4+ T cells. Serostatus was set by detecting CMV pp150, pp28, p38, p52 IgG. Under the authors' procedure: After removing out-of-frame reads, millions of distinct TCRbeta sequences remained. Libraries were prepared by immunoSEQ multiplex PCR; TCRdb keeps only in-frame clonotypes and omits some of them. V, J and clone size reflect that table, while D and trimming were determined from the DNA. The sample shows just under 95,000 clones, roughly 80% of them seen only once. This TCR was sampled from an adult in good health and CMV-seropositive. V usage is TRBV9 and J usage is TRBJ1-2, with unresolved D. Sequenced: memory CD4+ T cells from blood. The CDR3 sequence is CASSPQSRYGYTF. The CDR3 coding sequence is TGTGCCAGCAGCCCCCAGTCACGCTATGGCTACACCTTC.